Listed here are 25 T cell receptor beta chains from one sample, sequenced in a study of blood T cell repertoires in COVID-19. Sequencing was performed with immunoSEQ multiplex PCR; in TCRdb, only in-frame clones are kept and a portion is missing. The repertoire holds 140,000 to 150,000 clones, with about nine tenths as singletons. The specimen was PBMCs or T cells enriched from blood (not recorded which). These receptors were taken from a woman aged 40 to 55 who had been exposed to COVID-19.

This clone showed up just a few times. The gene calls are TRBV28 and TRBJ2-3, with D tentatively TRBD2 (6 bases). This CDR3 has 14 amino acids. The V and J ends lost 3 bases and 4 bases respectively, with 11 bases between them. Looked up from germline, CDR1 is MDHEN and CDR2 is SYDVKM. CDR3 region: CASSLTRVADTQYF. The CDR3 DNA sequence: TGTGCCAGCAGTTTGACTAGGGTGGCAGATACGCAGTATTTT.

V gene TRBV11-3 combines with J gene TRBJ1-1; no reliable D call. The CDR3 extends over 13 amino acids. Germline-derived CDR1 and CDR2 are SGHNT and YENEEA. V was shortened by 4 bases and J by 1 base, with 7 bases between the two germline ends. Here the CDR3 reads CASSYEGNTEAFF. The CDR3 coding sequence is TGTGCCAGCAGCTATGAGGGGAACACTGAAGCTTTCTTT.

This chain connects TRBV5-1 to TRBJ2-7; possibly TRBD1 for D (7 bases). There are 15 residues in the CDR3. The germline CDR1 and CDR2 sequences are SGHRS and YFSETQ. Trimming left V 5 bases short and J 0 bases short, with 15 bases between. The CDR3 nucleotides are TGCGCCAGCAGTTCGCAGGGGGGATTCTCCTACGAGCAGTACTTC. It translates to CASSSQGGFSYEQYF.

In this sample, this clone turned up a few times. The gene calls are TRBV6-5 and TRBJ2-1, with D tentatively TRBD2 (5 bases). Per the germline V gene, CDR1 is MNHEY and CDR2 is SVGAGI. This CDR3 comprises 15 residues. V was pared by 0 bases and J by 0 bases, with 6 bases between. Written as DNA, the CDR3 is TGTGCCAGCAGTTACTCTAGCGTCTCCTACAATGAGCAGTTCTTC. Amino acids: CASSYSSVSYNEQFF.

This chain connects TRBV15 to TRBJ1-2, with D unclear. V was clipped by 0 bases and J by 5 bases, with 16 bases between them. CDR3 size: 16 residues. Germline loops: CDR1 LNHNV, CDR2 YYDKDF (reference sequence). Here the CDR3 reads CATSRDRRAELYGYTF. The CDR3 DNA follows: TGTGCCACCAGCAGAGATCGGCGGGCAGAACTTTATGGCTACACCTTC.

The rearrangement links TRBV5-4 to TRBJ1-2, with a possible D match to TRBD1 (5 bases). Germline V gene lookup returns CDR1 SGHNT and CDR2 YYREEE (reference sequence). This CDR3 has 15 residues. V lost 6 bases to trimming and J lost 4 bases, with 19 bases between them. The CDR3 spells CASTAGGGLSYGYTF. The CDR3 DNA reads as TGTGCCAGCACCGCGGGGGGAGGGCTGTCCTATGGCTACACCTTC.

This clone was recorded only once. The V and J genes are TRBV5-8 and TRBJ2-5; maybe TRBD1 (6 bases). The V end lost 3 bases, the J end lost 5 bases, and 17 bases lay between the germline ends. CDR1 is SGHTS and CDR2 is YDEGEE in the germline V gene. The CDR3 extends over 15 amino acids. The CDR3 DNA reads TGTGCCAGCAGCTCCGGCTTAGGGCAGGGGGAGACCCAGTACTTC. Encoded protein: CASSSGLGQGETQYF.

The chain is built from TRBV9 and TRBJ2-1, with a possible D match to TRBD2 (6 bases). This CDR3 spans 15 amino acids. Per germline, CDR1 SGDLS and CDR2 YYNGEE. V lost 0 bases to trimming and J lost 2 bases, with 9 bases between them. CDR3 sequence: CASSVAGSTYNEQFF. CDR3 nucleotides: TGTGCCAGCAGCGTAGCCGGGAGCACCTACAATGAGCAGTTCTTC.

The V gene is TRBV27, the J gene TRBJ1-2, with 9 nucleotides matching TRBD1. Unmatched junction bases numbered 14, after V lost 6 bases and J lost 9 bases. Germline V gives CDR1 MNHEY, CDR2 SMNVEV (reference sequence). The CDR3 loop spans 15 amino acids. Here the CDR3 reads CASSQSRGQGGSYTF. The CDR3 coding sequence is TGTGCCAGCAGCCAAAGTCGGGGACAGGGAGGAAGCTACACCTTC.

The gene calls are TRBV4-3 and TRBJ2-7, with 11 nucleotides matching TRBD2. The CDR3 consists of 20 residues. Germline V CDR1 and CDR2: LGHNA, YSLEER. V shed 3 bases, J shed 3 bases, and the junction held 19 bases outside the gene matches. CDR3 in DNA: TGCGCCAGCAGCCAGTCGTCAAAGGACTGGGGTCTAGCGGGAGGCTACGAGCAGTACTTC. Translating it yields CASSQSSKDWGLAGGYEQYF.

This chain links TRBV6-1 with TRBJ2-7; TRBD2 might be the D (7 bases). Trimming cost V 0 bases and J 4 bases, with 13 bases left between them. The CDR3 length is 15 residues. The germline CDR1 and CDR2 sequences are MNHNS and SASEGT. CDR3 DNA: TGTGCCAGCAGTGAAGCGGGGGGGGCTTGGTACGAGCAGTACTTC. This sequence encodes CASSEAGGAWYEQYF.

The V gene is TRBV5-1, the J gene TRBJ1-5; no clear D. CDR1 and CDR2 (germline): SGHRS, YFSETQ. V dropped 0 bases and J dropped 5 bases, with 12 bases sitting between them. The CDR3 has 15 amino acids. The CDR3 loop reads CASSLGGVGHQPQHF. The CDR3 DNA reads TGCGCCAGCAGCTTGGGCGGGGTTGGGCATCAGCCCCAGCATTTT.

The rearrangement links TRBV19 to TRBJ2-4; a possible D gene is TRBD1 (6 bases). The germline gives CDR1 LNHDA, CDR2 SQIVND (reference sequence). There are 14 residues in the CDR3. V was pared by 0 bases and J by 7 bases, with 10 bases between. This CDR3 reads CASSIDRTVNIQYF. The CDR3 DNA sequence: TGTGCCAGTAGTATAGATCGGACAGTTAACATTCAGTACTTC.

The CDR3 DNA is TGTGCCAGCAGCGTAGGAGACGGTAGCTTCTCTGGAAACACCATATATTTT. This sequence encodes CASSVGDGSFSGNTIYF. The J gene is TRBJ1-3, the V gene TRBV9; no clear D. The V end was cut by 0 bases, the J end by 0 bases, with 13 bases between. The CDR3 loop spans 17 amino acids. The V gene's germline CDR1 is SGDLS and CDR2 YYNGEE.

The chain is built from TRBV3-1 (or the pseudogene TRBV3-2) and TRBJ2-7; D gene ambiguous. V was shortened by 4 bases and J by 0 bases, with 13 bases between the two germline ends. CDR3 length: 15 residues. Per germline, CDR1 LGHDT and CDR2 YNNKEL (reference sequence). The CDR3 sequence is CASSRASLSSYEQYF. Here the CDR3 DNA reads TGTGCCAGCAGCCGAGCCTCCCTAAGCTCCTACGAGCAGTACTTC.

The genes are TRBV7-8 and TRBJ2-6, with a weak D call TRBD2 (5 bases). CDR1 and CDR2 from the germline V gene are SGHVS and FQNEAQ. This CDR3 has 18 amino acids. With 5 bases removed from V and 0 bases from J, the gap between germline ends came to 17 bases. The CDR3: CASSATWTATSGANVLTF. The CDR3 coding sequence is TGTGCCAGCAGCGCAACCTGGACTGCCACCTCTGGGGCCAACGTCCTGACTTTC.

This chain joins TRBV6-5 and TRBJ2-1; 10 bases agree with TRBD2. J lost 3 bases, V lost 7 bases, and 3 bases had no gene match. The CDR3 sequence is 14 residues long. The V gene's germline CDR1 is MNHEY and CDR2 SVGAGI. DNA of the CDR3: TGTGCCAGCAATCCTAGCGGGAGCTACAATGAGCAGTTCTTC. Protein sequence: CASNPSGSYNEQFF.

CDR3 coding DNA: TGTGCCAGCAGATACGGGACAACTAGGAATGAGCAGTTCTTC. The encoded protein is CASRYGTTRNEQFF. The J gene is TRBJ2-1, the V gene TRBV6-5; tentatively, D is TRBD1 (6 bases). This CDR3 spans 14 amino acids. CDR1 is MNHEY and CDR2 is SVGAGI in the germline V gene. The ends were cut back, 6 bases at V and 7 bases at J, with 16 bases in the middle.

V gene TRBV9 combines with J gene TRBJ2-5, with 8 bases aligning to TRBD2. CDR3 length equals 16 residues. In germline, CDR1 is SGDLS, CDR2 YYNGEE. V shed 0 bases, J shed 7 bases, and the junction held 11 bases outside the gene matches. This chain's CDR3 is CASSVEGTSVGVTQYF. The CDR3 coding sequence is TGTGCCAGCAGCGTAGAGGGGACTAGTGTGGGAGTGACCCAGTACTTC.

CDR3 sequence reads: CASSPHTLYEQYF. In nucleotides, the CDR3 is TGTGCCAGCAGCCCTCACACGCTGTACGAGCAGTACTTC. The chain couples TRBV7-2 to TRBJ2-7; D remains unclear. The length of the CDR3 is 13 residues. Germline V gene lookup returns CDR1 SGHTA and CDR2 FQGNSA. Trimming removed 5 bases from V and 4 bases from J, with 12 bases in between. The entire variable domain, with the rest obtained from reference TRBV7-2 and TRBJ2-7, is as follows: GAGVSQSPSNKVTEKGKDVELRCDPISGHTALYWYRQSLGQGLEFLIYFQGNSAPDKSGLPSDRFSAERTGGSVSTLTIQRTQQEDSAVYLCASSPHTLYEQYFGPGTRLTVT.

The chain combines TRBV4-1 with TRBJ1-4; tentative D call: TRBD1 (5 bases). Germline V CDR1 and CDR2: MGHRA, YSYEKL. This CDR3 has 13 residues. V shed 2 bases and J shed 8 bases, with 9 bases lying between them. CDR3: CASSQLRGEKLFF. DNA for the CDR3: TGCGCCAGCAGCCAATTACGGGGGGAAAAACTGTTTTTT.

The chain links TRBV5-5 to TRBJ2-2, with D possibly TRBD1 on 6 matching bases. V was trimmed by 1 base and J by 6 bases, leaving 19 bases between them. Germline V CDR1 and CDR2: SGHKS, YYEKEE (reference sequence). The CDR3 runs to 17 residues. The CDR3 DNA reads as TGTGCCAGCAGCTTGATATCTCAGGGGTTTTTGGCCGGGGAGCTGTTTTTT. It codes for CASSLISQGFLAGELFF. Using reference TRBV5-5 and TRBJ2-2 for the parts outside the CDR3, the full variable domain is DAGVTQSPTHLIKTRGQQVTLRCSPISGHKSVSWYQQVLGQGPQFIFQYYEKEERGRGNFPDRFSARQFPNYSSELNVNALLLGDSALYLCASSLISQGFLAGELFFGEGSRLTVL.

This clone was found once. This chain links TRBV29-1 with TRBJ2-2; TRBD2 might be the D (6 bases). The CDR3 contains 13 residues. Germline-derived CDR1 and CDR2 are SQVTM and ANQGSEA. The CDR3 DNA is TGCGGCTCTTGGGGACTTAACACCGGGGAGCTGTTTTTT. The encoded protein is CGSWGLNTGELFF.

This sequence joins TRBV5-5 and TRBJ1-3; 8 nucleotides match TRBD1. J gave up 4 bases and V 4 bases, and 10 bases lay outside the gene matches. Germline CDR1 SGHKS, CDR2 YYEKEE (reference sequence). The length of the CDR3 is 16 residues. This CDR3 reads CASSPRTGRQGNTIYF. CDR3 nucleotide sequence: TGTGCCAGCAGCCCCAGGACAGGGAGGCAAGGAAACACCATATATTTT.

V is TRBV19 and J is TRBJ1-1; D is unresolved. The CDR3 spans 13 residues. Trimming stripped 2 bases from V and 1 base from J, with 5 bases between. CDR1 and CDR2 (germline): LNHDA, SQIVND (reference sequence). The CDR3 spells CASSIQQNTEAFF. The CDR3, as DNA: TGTGCCAGTAGTATACAACAGAACACTGAAGCTTTCTTT.